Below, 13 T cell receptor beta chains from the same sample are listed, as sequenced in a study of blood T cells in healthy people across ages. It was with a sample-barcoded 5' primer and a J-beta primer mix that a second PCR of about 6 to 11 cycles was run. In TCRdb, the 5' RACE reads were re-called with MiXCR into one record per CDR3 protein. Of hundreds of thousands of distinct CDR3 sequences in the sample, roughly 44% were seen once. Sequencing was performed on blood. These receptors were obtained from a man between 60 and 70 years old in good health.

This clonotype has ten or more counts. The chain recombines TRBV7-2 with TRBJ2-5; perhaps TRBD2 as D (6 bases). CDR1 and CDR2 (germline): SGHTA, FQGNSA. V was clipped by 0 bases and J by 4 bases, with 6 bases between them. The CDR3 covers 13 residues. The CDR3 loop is CASSLAGGETQYF. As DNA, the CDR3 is TGTGCCAGCAGCTTAGCGGGGGGAGAGACCCAGTACTTC.

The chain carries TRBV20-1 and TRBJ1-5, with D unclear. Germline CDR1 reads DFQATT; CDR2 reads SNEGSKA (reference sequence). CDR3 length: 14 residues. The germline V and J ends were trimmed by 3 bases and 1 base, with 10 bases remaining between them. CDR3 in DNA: TGCAGTGCTAGGGGTGTCCGGAGCAATCAGCCCCAGCATTTT. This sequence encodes CSARGVRSNQPQHF.

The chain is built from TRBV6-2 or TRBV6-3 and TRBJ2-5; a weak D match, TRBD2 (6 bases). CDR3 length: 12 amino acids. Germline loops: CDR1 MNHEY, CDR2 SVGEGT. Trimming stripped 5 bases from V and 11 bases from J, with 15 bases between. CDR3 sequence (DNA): TGTGCCAGCAGTCTACTAGCAAATGAGCAGTACTTC. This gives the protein CASSLLANEQYF.

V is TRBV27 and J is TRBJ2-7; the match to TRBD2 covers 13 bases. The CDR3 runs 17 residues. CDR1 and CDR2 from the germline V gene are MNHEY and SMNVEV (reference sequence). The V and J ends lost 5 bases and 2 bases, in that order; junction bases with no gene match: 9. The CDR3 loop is CASSPNPGLAGTYEQYF. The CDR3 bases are TGTGCCAGCAGTCCGAATCCGGGACTAGCGGGGACCTACGAGCAGTACTTC.

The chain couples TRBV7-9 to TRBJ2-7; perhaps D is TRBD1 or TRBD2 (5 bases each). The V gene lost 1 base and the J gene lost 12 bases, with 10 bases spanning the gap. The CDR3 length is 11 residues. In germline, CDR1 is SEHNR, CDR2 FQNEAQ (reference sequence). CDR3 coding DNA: TGTGCCAGCAGCTTAGGCCCAGGGACGTACTTC. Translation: CASSLGPGTYF.

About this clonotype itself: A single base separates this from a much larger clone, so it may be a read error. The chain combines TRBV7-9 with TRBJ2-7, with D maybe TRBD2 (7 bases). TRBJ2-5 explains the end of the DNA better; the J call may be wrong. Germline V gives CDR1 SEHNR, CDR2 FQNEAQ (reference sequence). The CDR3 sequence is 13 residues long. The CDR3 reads CASRFGGLETQYF. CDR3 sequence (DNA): TGTGCCAGCCGCTTCGGGGGGCTGGAGACCCAGTACTTC.

The CDR3 region has the DNA TGTGCCAGCAGTTACTCCGACAGGGGCTCCTACGAGCAGTACTTC. Translating gives CASSYSDRGSYEQYF. The chain recombines TRBV6-5 with TRBJ2-7; 8 nucleotides match TRBD1. CDR1 and CDR2 from the germline V gene are MNHEY and SVGAGI. V lost 0 bases and J lost 0; bases outside the gene matches: 1. The CDR3 spans 15 residues.

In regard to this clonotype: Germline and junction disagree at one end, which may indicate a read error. CDR3 loop: CASNMQGENTEAFF. CDR3 nucleotides: TGCGCCAGCAACATGCAGGGGGAGAACACTGAGGCTTTCTTT. The rearrangement links TRBV5-1 to TRBJ1-1, with 7 bases lining up with TRBD1. The CDR3 extends over 14 amino acids. CDR1 is SGHRS and CDR2 is YFSETQ in the germline V gene.

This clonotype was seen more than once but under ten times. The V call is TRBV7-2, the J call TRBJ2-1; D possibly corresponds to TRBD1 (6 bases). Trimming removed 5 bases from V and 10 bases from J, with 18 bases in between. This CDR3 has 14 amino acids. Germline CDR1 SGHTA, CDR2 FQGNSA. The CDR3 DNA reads TGTGCCAGCAGCCCGCTGGACAGAACGGACGAGCAGTTCTTC. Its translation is CASSPLDRTDEQFF.

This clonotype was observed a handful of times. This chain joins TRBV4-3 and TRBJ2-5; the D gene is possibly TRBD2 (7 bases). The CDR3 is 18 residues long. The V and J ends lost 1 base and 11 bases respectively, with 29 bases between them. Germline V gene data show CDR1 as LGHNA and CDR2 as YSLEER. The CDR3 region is CASSQALRGAGTVNEQYF. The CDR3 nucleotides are TGCGCCAGCAGCCAAGCTCTTCGGGGGGCGGGAACGGTTAATGAGCAGTACTTC.

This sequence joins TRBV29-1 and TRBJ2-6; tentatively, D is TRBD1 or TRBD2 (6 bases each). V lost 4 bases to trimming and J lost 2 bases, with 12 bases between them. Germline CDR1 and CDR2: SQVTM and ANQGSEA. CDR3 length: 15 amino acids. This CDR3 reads CSVVGGPAGANVLTF. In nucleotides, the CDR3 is TGCAGCGTTGTTGGGGGGCCAGCTGGGGCCAACGTCCTGACTTTC.

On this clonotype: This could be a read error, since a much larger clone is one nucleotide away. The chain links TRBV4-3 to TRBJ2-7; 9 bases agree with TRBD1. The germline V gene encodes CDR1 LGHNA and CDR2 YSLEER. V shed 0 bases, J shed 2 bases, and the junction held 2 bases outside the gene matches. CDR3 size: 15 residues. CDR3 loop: CASSQEDRGPYEQYF. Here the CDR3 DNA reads TGCGCCAGCAGCCAAGAGGACAGGGGCCCCTACGAGCAGTACTTC.

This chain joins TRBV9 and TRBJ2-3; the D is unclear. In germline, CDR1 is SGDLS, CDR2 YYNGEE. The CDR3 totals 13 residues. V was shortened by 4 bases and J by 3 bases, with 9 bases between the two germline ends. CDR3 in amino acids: CASSPRVTDTQYF. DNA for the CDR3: TGTGCCAGCAGCCCCCGGGTAACAGATACGCAGTATTTT.